This T cell receptor (beta chain) was observed in a study of control samples from healthy donors and cancer patients. TCRdb keeps only in-frame clones here, not all; method: immunoSEQ multiplex PCR. In the table there are about 220,000 clones, roughly 94% of which are singletons. The ends lost 5 bases at V and 6 bases at J; junction bases unmatched: 7. The germline gives CDR1 LNHNV, CDR2 YYDKDF (reference sequence). The CDR3 spans 15 residues. Sequencing used blood. This chain uses TRBV15 with TRBJ1-6, with 7 bases lining up with TRBD1. The TCR sequence derives from a man aged 45 to 65 in good health. CDR3 DNA sequence: TGTGCCACCAGCGTGCCGGGACAGCTTAATTCACCCCTCCACTTT. Protein product: CATSVPGQLNSPLHF. The whole variable domain, filled in from reference TRBV15 and TRBJ1-6, reads DAMVIQNPRYQVTQFGKPVTLSCSQTLNHNVMYWYQQKSSQAPKLLFHYYDKDFNNEADTPDNFQSRRPNTSFCFLDIRSPGLGDTAMYLCATSVPGQLNSPLHFGNGTRLTVT.